These 11 T cell receptor beta chains were all obtained from the same sample, sequenced in a study of human T cells and chemical hapten exposure. Using its own MiXCR run on the RACE reads, TCRdb lists one record per CDR3 protein. The sample carries about 58,000 distinct CDR3 sequences, about an eighth recorded once. Time point in this sample: patch test 3, about 24 weeks after DPC sensitization. Described treatment: therapeutic diphenylcyclopropenone sensitization with weekly scalp DPC. The sequenced sample was whole blood, obtained in connection with sensitization to the hapten diphenylcyclopropenone (DPC). These receptors originate from a man aged 25-45 years with alopecia areata. Some clones in this sample may be carry-over from other donors' samples.

This clonotype has a handful of counts. The chain has TRBV20-1 and TRBJ2-4, with D perhaps matching TRBD2 (5 bases). This CDR3 is 13 amino acids long. Trimming left V 3 bases short and J 3 bases short, with 9 bases between. Germline lookup yields CDR1 DFQATT and CDR2 SNEGSKA (reference sequence). CDR3 sequence reads: CSASKSGKNIQYF. The CDR3 nucleotides read TGCAGTGCTAGTAAAAGCGGCAAAAACATTCAGTACTTC.

This clonotype appeared many times. V is TRBV10-3 and J is TRBJ2-6; D not resolved. Looked up from germline, CDR1 is ENHRY and CDR2 is SYGVKD. CDR3 size: 13 residues. Trimming took 7 bases from V and 0 from J, leaving 4 bases between them. DNA of the CDR3: TGTGCCATCACGGCCTCTGGGGCCAACGTCCTGACTTTC. Translating gives CAITASGANVLTF.

This clonotype was observed at least ten times. This rearrangement joins TRBV11-2 to TRBJ1-2; D gene unclear. Deletions cut 0 bases from V and 8 bases from J, with 13 bases between. The CDR3 sequence is 14 residues long. Germline loops: CDR1 SGHAT, CDR2 FQNNGV. The CDR3 sequence is CASSLDLRPDGYTF. CDR3 nucleotide sequence: TGTGCCAGCAGCTTAGATCTAAGACCAGACGGCTACACCTTC.

In its sample, this clonotype was seen a few times. V and J are TRBV20-1 and TRBJ2-7, with TRBD2 matching 7 bases. The V segment lost 1 base and the J segment 2 bases; nucleotides outside the gene matches: 5. CDR1 is DFQATT, CDR2 SNEGSKA, per germline (reference sequence). This CDR3 has 14 amino acids. CDR3 sequence (DNA): TGCAGTGCTAGAGGGGAGGGGCACCCCTACGAGCAGTACTTC. Its protein is CSARGEGHPYEQYF.

This clonotype was counted between two and nine times. The V call is TRBV3-1, the J call TRBJ2-2; 10 positions match TRBD1. The CDR3 runs 17 residues. Per germline, CDR1 LGHDT and CDR2 YNNKEL (reference sequence). The V and J ends lost 4 bases and 1 base, in that order; junction bases with no gene match: 6. In nucleotides, the CDR3 is TGTGCCAGCAGCCGAAGGACAGGGGGAATGAACACCGGGGAGCTGTTTTTT. Amino acids: CASSRRTGGMNTGELFF.

This clonotype showed up just a few times. This chain links TRBV5-1 with TRBJ2-7; a possible D gene is TRBD2 (6 bases). Trimming took off 0 bases at V and 2 bases at J, with 12 bases between the two ends. The CDR3 is made up of 15 amino acids. Germline CDR1 and CDR2: SGHRS and YFSETQ. In DNA, the CDR3 is TGCGCCAGCAGCTTGGCCGCGGGCGGGGCCTACGAGCAGTACTTC. Translation: CASSLAAGGAYEQYF.

This clonotype was seen many times. The gene calls are TRBV7-2 and TRBJ2-7; no clear D. The length of the CDR3 is 14 residues. Trimming shortened V by 3 bases and J by 5 bases, and 14 bases separated the two germline ends. CDR1 and CDR2 (germline): SGHTA, FQGNSA. The CDR3 here is CASSLETMWDEQYF. The CDR3 DNA follows: TGTGCCAGCAGCTTGGAGACGATGTGGGACGAGCAGTACTTC. Complete variable domain (other parts from reference TRBV7-2 and TRBJ2-7): GAGVSQSPSNKVTEKGKDVELRCDPISGHTALYWYRQSLGQGLEFLIYFQGNSAPDKSGLPSDRFSAERTGGSVSTLTIQRTQQEDSAVYLCASSLETMWDEQYFGPGTRLTVT.

For this clonotype: This may come from a read error, since a much larger clone is one base off. The chain couples TRBV24-1 to TRBJ2-1; 14 bases agree with TRBD2. This CDR3 region has 14 residues. CDR1 KGHDR and CDR2 SFDVKD come from the germline V gene. This chain's CDR3 is CVTRAGLAGAPLFF. CDR3 nucleotide sequence: TGTGTCACCAGAGCGGGACTAGCGGGGGCCCCTCTGTTCTTC.

This clonotype came up many times. V and J are TRBV21-1 and TRBJ2-1; the table names TRBD2, a call not compared with the DNA. TRBV21-1 is an annotated pseudogene. The CDR3 is made up of 16 amino acids. The CDR3 bases are TGTGCCAGCAGCAACCCCCCGGGACTAGCCTACAATGAGCAGTTCTTC. Protein product: CASSNPPGLAYNEQFF.

This clonotype appeared many times. V and J are TRBV11-3 and TRBJ2-1; D is possibly TRBD1 (6 bases). V was cut by 2 bases and J by 6 bases, with 17 bases left in between. The CDR3 is made up of 16 amino acids. Germline V lookup: CDR1 SGHNT, CDR2 YENEEA. This CDR3 is CASSLSPPGVGNEQFF. DNA of the CDR3: TGTGCCAGCAGCTTAAGCCCCCCAGGGGTAGGCAATGAGCAGTTCTTC.

This clonotype came up many times. The chain uses TRBV11-2 and TRBJ1-2; possible D gene TRBD1, 5 bases. Germline CDR1 SGHAT, CDR2 FQNNGV. The CDR3 is 14 amino acids. V was clipped by 5 bases and J by 5 bases, with 15 bases between them. This CDR3 is CASSTLPGNYGYTF. In DNA form, the CDR3 reads TGTGCCAGCAGCACCCTTCCAGGGAATTATGGCTACACCTTC. Using reference TRBV11-2 and TRBJ1-2 for the parts outside the CDR3, the full variable domain is EAGVAQSPRYKIIEKRQSVAFWCNPISGHATLYWYQQILGQGPKLLIQFQNNGVVDDSQLPKDRFSAERLKGVDSTLKIQPAKLEDSAVYLCASSTLPGNYGYTFGSGTRLTVV.